This T cell receptor beta chain was documented in a study of OX40 agonist ivuxolimab in advanced cancers. Study-wide context: An agonistic anti-OX40 (CD134) antibody, ivuxolimab, was used to treat the patients. Enrolled patients in dose escalation had cancers that were hepatocellular carcinoma, melanoma, renal cell or head and neck cancer. Earlier anti-PD-1, anti-PD-L1 or anti-CTLA-4 therapy was permitted; around 40% had received some.

Trimming cost V 5 bases and J 0 bases; bases outside gene matches: 7. The CDR3 is made up of 16 amino acids. The V gene's germline CDR1 is SGHTA and CDR2 FQGNSA. Exclusion applied to patients with autoimmune disease history or systemic immunosuppression. The protocol was immunoSEQ multiplex PCR, while the TCRdb copy is restricted to in-frame clones and leaves out a portion. The sample consists of about 97,000 clones, less than 90% of them appearing once. This TCR was sampled from an adult with an advanced solid tumor such as melanoma, head and neck, liver or kidney cancer. Specimen: CD4+ or CD8+ T cells sorted from blood, collected in a trial of the OX40 agonist ivuxolimab. The chain carries TRBV7-2 and TRBJ2-3, with 8 nucleotides matching TRBD2. Here the CDR3 reads CASSTRRLASTDTQYF. The CDR3 nucleotides read TGTGCCAGCAGCACCAGAAGACTAGCGAGCACAGATACGCAGTATTTT.